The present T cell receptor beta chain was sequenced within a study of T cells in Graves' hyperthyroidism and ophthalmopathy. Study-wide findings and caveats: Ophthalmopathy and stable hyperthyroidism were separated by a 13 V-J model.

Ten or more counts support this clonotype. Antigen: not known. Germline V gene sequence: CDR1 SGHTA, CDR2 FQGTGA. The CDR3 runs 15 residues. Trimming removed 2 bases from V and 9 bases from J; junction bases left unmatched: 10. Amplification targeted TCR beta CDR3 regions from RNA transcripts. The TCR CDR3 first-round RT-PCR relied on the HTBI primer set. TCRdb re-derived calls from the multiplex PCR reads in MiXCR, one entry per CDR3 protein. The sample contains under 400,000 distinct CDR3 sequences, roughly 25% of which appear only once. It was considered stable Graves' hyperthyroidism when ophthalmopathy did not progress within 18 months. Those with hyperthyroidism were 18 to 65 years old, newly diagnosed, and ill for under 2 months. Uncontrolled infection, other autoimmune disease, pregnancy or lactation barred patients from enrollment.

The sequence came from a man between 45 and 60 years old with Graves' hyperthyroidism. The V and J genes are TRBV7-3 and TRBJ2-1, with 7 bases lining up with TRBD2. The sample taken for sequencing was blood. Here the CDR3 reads CASSLDVAGAGEQFF. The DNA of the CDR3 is TGTGCCAGCAGCTTAGATGTTGCGGGAGCGGGTGAGCAGTTCTTC. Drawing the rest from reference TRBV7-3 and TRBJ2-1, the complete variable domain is GAGVSQTPSNKVTEKGKYVELRCDPISGHTALYWYRQSLGQGPEFLIYFQGTGAADDSGLPNDRFFAVRPEGSVSTLKIQRTERGDSAVYLCASSLDVAGAGEQFFGPGTRLTVL.